These 8 T cell receptor beta chains were all obtained from the same sample, sequenced in a study of T-cell memory formation after mild COVID-19 (dated by TCRdb to about 2021). Libraries were made using 5' RACE. The instrument was an Illumina NovaSeq 6000. TCRdb reprocessed the public reads (quality trimming at Q25 with fastp, clone calling with MiXCR) and kept in-frame beta chains. Entries that share a CDR3 protein sequence are merged under the most common genes and DNA. For this sample the table gives around 250,000 distinct CDR3 sequences, of which 15% to 20% were detected only once. Together, the top ten hold more than 20% of the sample. Specimen: PBMCs or a T cell subset sorted from them (not recorded which). The source of these receptors is a man aged 18 to 29 who had mild COVID-19 (a few samples of this study predate the infection). The sample titles of this study are shuffled in the database, so cell type and time point are left out; the donor was told from shared clones.

In DNA form, the CDR3 reads TGTGCCAGCAGTCTCAAGGGAAGCAATCAGCCCCAGCATTTT. The encoded protein is CASSLKGSNQPQHF. The chain links TRBV12-3 or TRBV12-4 to TRBJ1-5; D is ambiguous. With 5 bases removed from V and 1 base from J, the gap between germline ends came to 9 bases. The CDR3 loop spans 14 amino acids.

The CDR3 region is CATSSRNTDTQYF. The CDR3 DNA follows: TGTGCCACCAGCTCCCGGAACACAGATACGCAGTATTTT. This chain connects TRBV15 to TRBJ2-3, with no clear D. The germline CDR1 and CDR2 sequences are LNHNV and YYDKDF (reference sequence). Trimming pared 5 bases from V and 2 bases from J, leaving 8 bases between. The CDR3 covers 13 residues. Full variable domain (outside the CDR3, taken from reference TRBV15 and TRBJ2-3): DAMVIQNPRYQVTQFGKPVTLSCSQTLNHNVMYWYQQKSSQAPKLLFHYYDKDFNNEADTPDNFQSRRPNTSFCFLDIRSPGLGDTAMYLCATSSRNTDTQYFGPGTRLTVL.

The chain combines TRBV12-3 or TRBV12-4 with TRBJ1-5, with D uncertain. The CDR3 has 11 amino acids. Trimming removed 4 bases from V and 7 bases from J, with 5 bases in between. This CDR3 is CASSYHQPQHF. CDR3 coding DNA: TGTGCCAGCAGTTATCACCAGCCCCAGCATTTT.

The V and J genes are TRBV12-3 or TRBV12-4 and TRBJ2-1, with 9 bases lining up with TRBD1. The CDR3 has 15 amino acids. The V segment lost 6 bases and the J segment 3 bases; nucleotides outside the gene matches: 6. This CDR3 is CASSPTDRGYNEQFF. The CDR3 DNA reads as TGTGCCAGCAGCCCGACGGACAGGGGCTACAATGAGCAGTTCTTC.

The table lists this clonotype with a few counts. The V and J genes are TRBV6-2 or TRBV6-3 and TRBJ2-3, with unresolved D. Per the germline V gene, CDR1 is MNHEY and CDR2 is SVGEGT. This CDR3 spans 15 amino acids. The germline V and J ends were trimmed by 6 bases and 0 bases, with 13 bases remaining between them. CDR3 loop: CASRALELSTDTQYF. CDR3 DNA: TGTGCCAGCAGAGCCCTAGAGCTTAGCACAGATACGCAGTATTTT.

This clonotype has at least ten counts. V usage is TRBV5-6 and J usage is TRBJ2-3, with a possible D match to TRBD2 (6 bases). This CDR3 has 12 amino acids. Germline CDR1 reads SGHDT; CDR2 reads YYEEEE. The V end was cut by 1 base, the J end by 7 bases, with 7 bases between. The CDR3 DNA is TGTGCCAGCAGCTTGCGGGACTATACGCAGTATTTT. Translation: CASSLRDYTQYF. Complete variable domain (other parts from reference TRBV5-6 and TRBJ2-3): DAGVTQSPTHLIKTRGQQVTLRCSPKSGHDTVSWYQQALGQGPQFIFQYYEEEERQRGNFPDRFSGHQFPNYSSELNVNALLLGDSALYLCASSLRDYTQYFGPGTRLTVL.

The V call is TRBV20-1, the J call TRBJ1-1; a weak D match, TRBD1 (5 bases). The CDR3 is 14 residues long. Germline-derived CDR1 and CDR2 are DFQATT and SNEGSKA (reference sequence). V was shortened by 6 bases and J by 1 base, with 15 bases between the two germline ends. The CDR3: CSAEPLGENTEAFF. As DNA, the CDR3 is TGCAGTGCGGAACCATTAGGGGAGAACACTGAAGCTTTCTTT.

This clonotype was found a few times. The rearrangement joins TRBV5-1 to TRBJ2-3; the D gene is possibly TRBD2 (5 bases). The V end lost 6 bases, the J end lost 4 bases, and 12 bases lay between the germline ends. Germline V gene sequence: CDR1 SGHRS, CDR2 YFSETQ. This CDR3 spans 13 amino acids. The CDR3 DNA follows: TGCGCCAGCAACCGGGAACTTTCAGATACGCAGTATTTT. This gives the protein CASNRELSDTQYF.